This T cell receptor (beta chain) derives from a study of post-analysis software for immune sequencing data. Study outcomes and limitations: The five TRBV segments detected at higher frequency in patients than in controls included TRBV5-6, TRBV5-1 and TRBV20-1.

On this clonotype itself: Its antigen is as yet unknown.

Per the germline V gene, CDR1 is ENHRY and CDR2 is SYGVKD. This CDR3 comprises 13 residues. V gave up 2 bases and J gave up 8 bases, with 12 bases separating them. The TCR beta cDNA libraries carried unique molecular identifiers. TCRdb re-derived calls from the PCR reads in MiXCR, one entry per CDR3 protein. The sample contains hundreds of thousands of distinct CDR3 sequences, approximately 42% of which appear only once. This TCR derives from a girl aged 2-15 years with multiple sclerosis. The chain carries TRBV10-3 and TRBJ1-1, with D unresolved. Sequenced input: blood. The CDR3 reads CAISENGDSEAFF. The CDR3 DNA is TGTGCCATCAGTGAGAATGGAGACTCAGAAGCTTTCTTT.